These T cell receptor beta chains were read from a single sample in a study of CD8+ T cells in alopecia areata. Data came from immunoSEQ multiplex PCR; TCRdb stores just in-frame clones and leaves some out. The sample records more than 95,000 clones, 60% to 65% being singletons. Source: CD4+ T cells sorted from blood, taken at week 4, from a patient treated with tofacitinib. The receptor set was obtained from a human donor with alopecia areata. CDR3s leave out the opening cysteine and the closing phenylalanine or tryptophan. A clone size is listed for some rows: how often the clone was seen (once, few, many), or a class if it is expanded.

clone size,CDR3 length,V gene,J gene,CDR3 protein
NA,14,TRBV5-4,TRBJ2-3,ASSRDSGGAGDTQY
NA,10,TRBV5-1,TRBJ1-1,ASSLGNNEAF
few,13,TRBV4-1,TRBJ2-7,ASSQGRVLTGEQY
once,13,TRBV7-9,TRBJ1-2,ASSSAKTGAQGYT
NA,12,TRBV5-1,TRBJ2-5,ASSSPGQGGTQY
NA,12,TRBV6-4,TRBJ2-1,ASSEQSGNGEQF
few,14,TRBV5-4,TRBJ2-7,ASSGGSWQSSYEQY
NA,11,TRBV28,TRBJ1-2,ASRPGQTYGYT
NA,11,TRBV30,TRBJ1-5,AWSDGGAQPQH
NA,11,TRBV18,TRBJ1-5,ASSPPTGQPQH
NA,12,TRBV5-6,TRBJ2-5,ASSLGTAQETQY
few,17,TRBV4-3,TRBJ2-1,ASSPYGTSGPPGYNEQF
once,12,TRBV9,TRBJ2-1,ASRQTPYQNEQF
few,10,TRBV28,TRBJ2-7,ASSSRLASPY
NA,14,TRBV7-2,TRBJ2-6,ASSWQPLSGANVLT
NA,15,TRBV4-1,TRBJ2-6,ASSQVVGGGGANVLT
NA,12,TRBV2,TRBJ2-7,ASRRTGETYEQY
few,12,TRBV29-1,TRBJ2-3,SVSGGERTDTQY
NA,12,TRBV7-9,TRBJ2-7,ASSSLTGDPEQY
few,9,TRBV18,TRBJ2-1,ASSPKNEQF
few,18,TRBV5-1,TRBJ2-7,ASLGLPGLAARNEIYEQY
NA,13,TRBV6-6,TRBJ2-7,ASSYLSGSSYEQY
NA,11,TRBV29-1,TRBJ2-7,SVYGGQSYEQY
NA,14,TRBV10-3,TRBJ2-1,AISSPSASSYNEQF
once,14,TRBV4-1,TRBJ2-5,ASSPSAARGLETQY
few,12,TRBV5-1,TRBJ2-3,ASSLDSATDTQY
once,10,TRBV29-1,TRBJ2-7,SAGTVSYEQY
few,9,TRBV20-1,TRBJ2-3,SAGHEDTQY
few,14,TRBV7-8,TRBJ1-5,ASSATTGQGNQPQH